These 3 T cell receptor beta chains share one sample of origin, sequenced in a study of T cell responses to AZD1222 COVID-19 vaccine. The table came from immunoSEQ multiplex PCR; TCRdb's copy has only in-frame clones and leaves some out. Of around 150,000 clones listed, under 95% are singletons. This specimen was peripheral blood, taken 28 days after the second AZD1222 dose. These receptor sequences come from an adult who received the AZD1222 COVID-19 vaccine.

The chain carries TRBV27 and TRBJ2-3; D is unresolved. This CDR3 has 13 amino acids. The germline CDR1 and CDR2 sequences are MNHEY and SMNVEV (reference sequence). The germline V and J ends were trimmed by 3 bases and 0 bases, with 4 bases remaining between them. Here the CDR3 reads CASSFLSTDTQYF. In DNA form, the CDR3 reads TGTGCCAGCAGTTTTTTGAGCACAGATACGCAGTATTTT.

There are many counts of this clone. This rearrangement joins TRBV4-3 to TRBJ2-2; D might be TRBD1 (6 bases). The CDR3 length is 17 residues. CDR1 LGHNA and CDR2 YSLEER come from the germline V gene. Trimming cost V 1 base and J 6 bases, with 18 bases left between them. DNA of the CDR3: TGCGCCAGCAGCCAAGGGGACAAGGGTGGCGTCTCCGGGGAGCTGTTTTTT. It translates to CASSQGDKGGVSGELFF.

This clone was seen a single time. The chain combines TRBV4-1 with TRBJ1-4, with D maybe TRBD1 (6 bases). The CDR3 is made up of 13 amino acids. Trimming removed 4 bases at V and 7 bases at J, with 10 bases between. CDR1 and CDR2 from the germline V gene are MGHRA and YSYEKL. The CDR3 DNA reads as TGCGCCAGCAGCCTCCAGGGGCGTGAAAAACTGTTTTTT. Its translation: CASSLQGREKLFF.